These 29 T cell receptor beta chains originate from one sample sequenced in a study of T cell responses to AZD1222 COVID-19 vaccine. Some clones are missing from TCRdb's copy, which holds only in-frame ones; the method was immunoSEQ multiplex PCR. The sample contains some 130,000 clones, approximately 88% of which appear only once. Sequencing was performed on peripheral blood, taken on day 0 of MenACWY control vaccination. These receptors were taken from an adult in good health.

The chain carries TRBV29-1 and TRBJ1-2; D remains ambiguous. The CDR3 extends over 13 amino acids. The germline gives CDR1 SQVTM, CDR2 ANQGSEA. Deletions cut 3 bases from V and 5 bases from J, with 13 bases between. The DNA for the CDR3 is TGCAGCGTTGACCCGGGGAGAGGTTATGGCTACACCTTC. This translates into CSVDPGRGYGYTF.

The rearrangement links TRBV4-1 to TRBJ1-5, with D perhaps TRBD1 (6 bases). Trimming pared 1 base from V and 4 bases from J, leaving 11 bases between. Germline V lookup: CDR1 MGHRA, CDR2 YSYEKL. CDR3 size: 15 residues. This CDR3 reads CASSQGGGFNQPQHF. DNA of the CDR3: TGCGCCAGCAGCCAAGGCGGGGGCTTTAATCAGCCCCAGCATTTT.

This chain connects TRBV7-2 to TRBJ2-5, with D perhaps TRBD2 (5 bases). Germline V lookup: CDR1 SGHTA, CDR2 FQGNSA. Trimming took off 0 bases at V and 5 bases at J, with 10 bases between the two ends. This CDR3 is 14 amino acids long. The CDR3 loop is CASSLAGVDETQYF. In DNA form, the CDR3 reads TGTGCCAGCAGCTTAGCGGGAGTCGATGAGACCCAGTACTTC.

The V call is TRBV5-1, the J call TRBJ1-5; no reliable D call. The CDR3 runs 16 residues. Germline CDR1 reads SGHRS; CDR2 reads YFSETQ. V dropped 0 bases and J dropped 0 bases, with 10 bases sitting between them. For the CDR3, the DNA is TGCGCCAGCAGCTTGGTTGGGAGGTATAGCAATCAGCCCCAGCATTTT. Translation: CASSLVGRYSNQPQHF.

J is TRBJ2-4 and V is TRBV18, with D maybe TRBD2 (5 bases). The CDR3 runs to 16 residues. CDR1 and CDR2 from the germline V gene are KGHSH and LQKENI. V lost 3 bases and J 0 bases, leaving 12 bases between the germline ends. The CDR3 nucleotides are TGTGCCAGCTCACCCGCCGACGGGGTAGCCAAAAACATTCAGTACTTC. Translation: CASSPADGVAKNIQYF. Using reference TRBV18 and TRBJ2-4 for the parts outside the CDR3, the full variable domain is NAGVMQNPRHLVRRRGQEARLRCSPMKGHSHVYWYRQLPEEGLKFMVYLQKENIIDESGMPKERFSAEFPKEGPSILRIQQVVRGDSAAYFCASSPADGVAKNIQYFGAGTRLSVL.

The J gene is TRBJ2-2, the V gene TRBV2; 15 nucleotides line up with TRBD2. The CDR3 sequence is 17 residues long. The V gene's germline CDR1 is SNHLY and CDR2 FYNNEI. Losses at the gene ends were 6 bases for V and 5 bases for J; bases not matched to a gene: 7. The CDR3 reads CASRLLGLAGGTGELFF. The CDR3 DNA follows: TGTGCCAGCAGGCTACTGGGACTAGCGGGGGGTACCGGGGAGCTGTTTTTT.

The rearrangement uses TRBV5-1 and TRBJ1-1, with unresolved D. The CDR3 has 14 amino acids. Deletions cut 10 bases from V and 4 bases from J, with 20 bases between. Germline-derived CDR1 and CDR2 are SGHRS and YFSETQ. This chain's CDR3 is CAPVSRPIPTEAFF. The CDR3 DNA reads TGCGCCCCTGTCAGTAGGCCAATCCCCACTGAAGCTTTCTTT.

The rearrangement joins TRBV15 to TRBJ2-1; 11 positions match TRBD2. Germline CDR1 is LNHNV and CDR2 is YYDKDF (reference sequence). The CDR3 sequence is 20 residues long. Unmatched junction bases numbered 19, after V lost 5 bases and J lost 4 bases. Written as DNA, the CDR3 is TGTGCCACCAGCCTGTCCGGGACTAGCGGTCATCTCAGATTTTACAATGAGCAGTTCTTC. It specifies CATSLSGTSGHLRFYNEQFF.

This chain uses TRBV19 with TRBJ2-1, with D unresolved. V gave up 1 base and J gave up 0 bases, with 7 bases separating them. CDR3 size: 15 residues. The V gene's germline CDR1 is LNHDA and CDR2 SQIVND (reference sequence). The CDR3 DNA reads as TGTGCCAGTAGTATAGGCGGAACCTCCTACAATGAGCAGTTCTTC. This gives the protein CASSIGGTSYNEQFF. The full variable domain, its missing parts supplied by reference TRBV19 and TRBJ2-1, is DGGITQSPKYLFRKEGQNVTLSCEQNLNHDAMYWYRQDPGQGLRLIYYSQIVNDFQKGDIAEGYSVSREKKESFPLTVTSAQKNPTAFYLCASSIGGTSYNEQFFGPGTRLTVL.

V usage is TRBV19 and J usage is TRBJ2-7, with 12 bases identical to TRBD2. Germline V lookup: CDR1 LNHDA, CDR2 SQIVND (reference sequence). The CDR3 extends over 16 amino acids. The junction had 8 bases not matched to a gene; V was cut back by 5 bases and J by 3 bases. The CDR3 sequence: CASSDRLAGAIYEQYF. The CDR3 nucleotides read TGTGCCAGTAGTGACAGACTAGCGGGAGCCATCTACGAGCAGTACTTC. Full variable domain (remainder filled in from reference TRBV19 and TRBJ2-7): DGGITQSPKYLFRKEGQNVTLSCEQNLNHDAMYWYRQDPGQGLRLIYYSQIVNDFQKGDIAEGYSVSREKKESFPLTVTSAQKNPTAFYLCASSDRLAGAIYEQYFGPGTRLTVT.

The CDR3 DNA reads as TGTGCCAGTAGTGCCTCACAGGGGGCTGGTACCAAGACCCAGTACTTC. Protein product: CASSASQGAGTKTQYF. The chain uses TRBV19 and TRBJ2-5, with 9 bases lining up with TRBD1. J was trimmed by 6 bases and V by 5 bases; bases with no gene match: 13. The CDR3 contains 16 residues. Germline V gene sequence: CDR1 LNHDA, CDR2 SQIVND (reference sequence).

The V and J genes are TRBV5-6 and TRBJ1-6; D call uncertain. CDR1 SGHDT and CDR2 YYEEEE come from the germline V gene. The V end lost 4 bases, the J end lost 0 bases, and 11 bases lay between the germline ends. This CDR3 contains 16 residues. The CDR3 region has the DNA TGTGCCAGCAGCGAAGACGGGCGCTCCTATAATTCACCCCTCCACTTT. It is translated as CASSEDGRSYNSPLHF.

The genes are TRBV5-1 and TRBJ1-5; unclear D gene. Per the germline V gene, CDR1 is SGHRS and CDR2 is YFSETQ. The CDR3 extends over 14 amino acids. Trimming took off 4 bases at V and 7 bases at J, with 15 bases between the two ends. CDR3 sequence reads: CASSLDQPGQPQHF. For the CDR3, the DNA is TGCGCCAGCAGCCTGGACCAGCCTGGCCAGCCCCAGCATTTT.

The V call is TRBV3-1 (or the pseudogene TRBV3-2), the J call TRBJ1-4; 7 positions match TRBD1. This CDR3 has 16 amino acids. Per germline, CDR1 LGHDT and CDR2 YNNKEL (reference sequence). Trimming removed 1 base from V and 4 bases from J; junction bases left unmatched: 6. The CDR3, as DNA: TGTGCCAGCAGCCAAGGAAACAGGGGAATTAATGAAAAACTGTTTTTT. Residues: CASSQGNRGINEKLFF.

This chain connects TRBV1 to TRBJ2-1; the table's D call TRBD2 went unverified against the DNA. TRBV1 is noted as a pseudogene. This CDR3 spans 15 amino acids. The chain's CDR3 is CTNRWGTSGYNEQFF. CDR3 DNA: TGCACCAACCGTTGGGGGACTAGCGGATACAATGAGCAGTTCTTC.

The rearrangement uses TRBV5-1 and TRBJ1-1; 11 bases line up with TRBD1. CDR1 is SGHRS, CDR2 YFSETQ, per germline. V was clipped by 1 base and J by 1 base; unmatched bases: 3. This CDR3 is 16 amino acids long. As DNA, the CDR3 is TGCGCCAGCAGCTTGTTAGGGACAGGGGGGAACACTGAAGCTTTCTTT. This translates into CASSLLGTGGNTEAFF.

DNA of the CDR3: TGTGCCAGCAGCGTAAACAGGGGGCTGAATGGCTACACCTTC. Translation: CASSVNRGLNGYTF. This rearrangement joins TRBV9 to TRBJ1-2; TRBD1 matches at 9 bases. This CDR3 has 14 residues. The trim removed 1 base at V and 6 bases at J, leaving 4 bases unmatched. Germline lookup yields CDR1 SGDLS and CDR2 YYNGEE.

The chain links TRBV19 to TRBJ2-2, with D possibly matching TRBD1 (6 bases). The CDR3 loop spans 14 amino acids. V lost 2 bases, J lost 6 bases, and 10 bases lay in between. CDR1 and CDR2 from the germline V gene are LNHDA and SQIVND (reference sequence). CDR3 sequence: CASSIRGSPGELFF. The DNA of the CDR3 is TGTGCCAGTAGTATAAGGGGGTCCCCCGGGGAGCTGTTTTTT.

The chain couples TRBV28 to TRBJ1-6; D is undetermined. This CDR3 spans 14 amino acids. Trimming left V 6 bases short and J 0 bases short, with 6 bases between. Germline values: CDR1 MDHEN, CDR2 SYDVKM. Here the CDR3 DNA reads TGTGCCAGCAGGACGAGCTCCTATAATTCACCCCTCCACTTT. Protein product: CASRTSSYNSPLHF.

This clone was recorded only once. The chain recombines TRBV11-2 with TRBJ2-7; D not certain. The germline gives CDR1 SGHAT, CDR2 FQNNGV. V lost 3 bases and J 0 bases, leaving 3 bases between the germline ends. CDR3 length: 12 amino acids. The DNA for the CDR3 is TGTGCCAGCAGCTTCCTCTCCTACGAGCAGTACTTC. The encoded protein is CASSFLSYEQYF.

The gene calls are TRBV29-1 and TRBJ2-4, with D perhaps TRBD1 (6 bases). The CDR3 has 12 residues. V lost 5 bases and J lost 1, with 6 bases in between. Looked up from germline, CDR1 is SQVTM and CDR2 is ANQGSEA. In DNA, the CDR3 is TGCAGCGTTAGGGGGGCCAAAAACATTCAGTACTTC. Amino acid sequence: CSVRGAKNIQYF.

V and J are TRBV21-1 and TRBJ2-2; the table calls TRBD2, which could not be checked here. TRBV21-1 is a listed pseudogene. The CDR3 spans 16 residues. The CDR3 protein is CASSKALGLRAGELFF. Here the CDR3 DNA reads TGTGCCAGCAGCAAAGCGCTCGGTCTGCGGGCCGGGGAGCTGTTTTTT.

The CDR3 DNA follows: TGTGCCAGCAGTCAGGAGCGACTCTCCTACGAGCAGTACTTC. Translated: CASSQERLSYEQYF. The V gene is TRBV28, the J gene TRBJ2-7; D gene unclear. Germline-derived CDR1 and CDR2 are MDHEN and SYDVKM. V dropped 5 bases and J dropped 0 bases, with 11 bases sitting between them. This CDR3 is 14 amino acids long.

The chain couples TRBV20-1 to TRBJ1-1; D remains ambiguous. This CDR3 spans 11 amino acids. In germline, CDR1 is DFQATT, CDR2 SNEGSKA (reference sequence). Trimming took 0 bases from V and 3 from J, leaving 2 bases between them. The CDR3 loop is CSARDYTEAFF. CDR3 sequence (DNA): TGCAGTGCTAGAGATTACACTGAAGCTTTCTTT.

CDR3 sequence (DNA): TGCGCCAGCAGCCACCAGGGGACCTCCTACGAGCAGTACTTC. This sequence encodes CASSHQGTSYEQYF. V usage is TRBV5-1 and J usage is TRBJ2-7; perhaps TRBD1 as D (6 bases). Trimming left V 4 bases short and J 0 bases short, with 11 bases between. Germline lookup yields CDR1 SGHRS and CDR2 YFSETQ. The CDR3 extends over 14 amino acids. Looking up the rest from reference TRBV5-1 and TRBJ2-7 gives the full variable domain: KAGVTQTPRYLIKTRGQQVTLSCSPISGHRSVSWYQQTPGQGLQFLFEYFSETQRNKGNFPGRFSGRQFSNSRSEMNVSTLELGDSALYLCASSHQGTSYEQYFGPGTRLTVT.

The table lists this clone with a count of one. The chain carries TRBV3-1 (or the pseudogene TRBV3-2) and TRBJ2-1, with D possibly called TRBD1 or TRBD2 (5 bases each). This CDR3 is 17 amino acids long. The V gene's germline CDR1 is LGHDT and CDR2 YNNKEL (reference sequence). The V gene lost 1 base and the J gene lost 9 bases, with 22 bases spanning the gap. This CDR3 reads CASSQGFGGIRSSEQFF. The CDR3 nucleotides are TGTGCCAGCAGCCAAGGGTTTGGGGGAATAAGAAGTAGTGAGCAGTTCTTC.

The V gene is TRBV5-1, the J gene TRBJ2-7; D unresolved. Germline-derived CDR1 and CDR2 are SGHRS and YFSETQ. The V end lost 3 bases, the J end lost 5 bases, and 6 bases lay between the germline ends. This CDR3 comprises 11 residues. The CDR3 bases are TGCGCCAGCAGCTACCGGGACGAGCAGTACTTC. Protein sequence: CASSYRDEQYF.

The V gene is TRBV2, the J gene TRBJ2-1, with TRBD2 identical over 9 bases. The CDR3 contains 16 residues. V was clipped by 8 bases and J by 7 bases; unmatched bases: 15. The V gene's germline CDR1 is SNHLY and CDR2 FYNNEI. For the CDR3, the DNA is TGTGCCAGCTCACGACAGGGACTAGCATTATATAATGAGCAGTTCTTC. It encodes CASSRQGLALYNEQFF.

The V and J genes are TRBV2 and TRBJ1-1, with D unclear. Per germline, CDR1 SNHLY and CDR2 FYNNEI. The length of the CDR3 is 15 residues. V was shortened by 6 bases and J by 1 base, with 15 bases between the two germline ends. CDR3 in amino acids: CASRVFGNRNTEAFF. For the CDR3, the DNA is TGTGCCAGCAGGGTTTTCGGGAATCGGAACACTGAAGCTTTCTTT.